This T cell receptor (beta chain) was profiled in a study of regulatory T cells in long-lasting Graves disease. This clonotype was counted ten times or more. Its specificity is not known. Between the trimmed V and J ends, which lost 0 bases and 5 bases, there was a span of 15 bases. The length of the CDR3 is 16 residues. Germline-derived CDR1 and CDR2 are SGHNT and YENEEA. Whole-study results and caveats: Newly diagnosed Graves' patients exceeded persistent ones in TCR diversity. Accuracy could have been hurt by small sample size.

The sample's time point: newly diagnosed GD, antithyroid drugs for less than 3 months. The TCR library used RNA extracted from PBMCs. Each patient gave 7 to 10 milliliters of EDTA-anticoagulated peripheral blood. With iRepertoire HTBI primers and Arm-PCR of CDR3 regions, TCR beta libraries were built. TCRdb used MiXCR to reprocess the multiplex PCR reads, holding one entry per CDR3 protein. The sample shows some 500,000 distinct CDR3 sequences, roughly 12% of them seen only once. This sample was shared with a second study, whose subject was T cells in Graves' hyperthyroidism and ophthalmopathy. That source adds: The model identified upcoming ophthalmopathy a median approximately six months ahead of onset.

The receptor was derived from a man under 40 with Graves disease. Specimen: peripheral blood mononuclear cells (PBMCs), collected at new diagnosis, from a patient treated with antithyroid drugs. The chain employs TRBV11-3 and TRBJ2-3, with TRBD2 as a possible D gene (6 bases). The CDR3 here is CASSLDYGGVGDTQYF. The CDR3 region has the DNA TGTGCCAGCAGCTTAGATTACGGGGGAGTAGGAGATACGCAGTATTTT.